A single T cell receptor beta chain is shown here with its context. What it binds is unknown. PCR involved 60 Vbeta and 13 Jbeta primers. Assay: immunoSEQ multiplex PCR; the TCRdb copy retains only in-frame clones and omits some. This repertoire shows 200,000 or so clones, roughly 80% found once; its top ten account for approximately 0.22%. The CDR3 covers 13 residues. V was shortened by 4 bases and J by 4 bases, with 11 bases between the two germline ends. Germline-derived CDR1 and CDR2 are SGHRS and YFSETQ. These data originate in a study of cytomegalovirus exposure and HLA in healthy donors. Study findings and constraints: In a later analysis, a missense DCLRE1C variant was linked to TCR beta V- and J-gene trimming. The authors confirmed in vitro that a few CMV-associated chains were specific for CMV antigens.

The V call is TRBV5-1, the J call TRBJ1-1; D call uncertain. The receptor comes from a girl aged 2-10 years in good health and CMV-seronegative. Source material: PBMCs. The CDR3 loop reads CASSPHGSTEAFF. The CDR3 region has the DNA TGCGCCAGCAGCCCGCACGGGAGCACTGAAGCTTTCTTT.